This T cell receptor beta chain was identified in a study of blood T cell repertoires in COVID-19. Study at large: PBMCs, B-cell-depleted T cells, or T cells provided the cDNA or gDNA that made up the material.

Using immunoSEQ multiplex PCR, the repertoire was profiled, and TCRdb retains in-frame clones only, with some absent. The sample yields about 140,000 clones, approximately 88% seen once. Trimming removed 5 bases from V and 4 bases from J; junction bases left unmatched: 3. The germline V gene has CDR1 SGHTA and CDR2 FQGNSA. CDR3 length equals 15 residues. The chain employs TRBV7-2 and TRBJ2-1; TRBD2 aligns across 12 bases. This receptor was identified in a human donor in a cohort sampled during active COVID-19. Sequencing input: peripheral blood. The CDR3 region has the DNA TGTGCCAGCAGCACTAGCGGGAGGACGTACAATGAGCAGTTCTTC. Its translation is CASSTSGRTYNEQFF.